The table lists the clone carrying this T cell receptor beta chain with many counts. Antigen specificity is unknown. The authors ran the assay at deep level. Clones were sequenced by immunoSEQ multiplex PCR, and TCRdb holds only the in-frame ones, with some missing. The sample comprises 230,000 or so clones, 65% of which are singletons, and approximately 10% rests with the top ten. The CDR3 has 13 amino acids. Germline-derived CDR1 and CDR2 are SNHLY and FYNNEI. Between the trimmed V and J ends, which lost 5 bases and 7 bases, there was a span of 14 bases. This specimen belongs to a study of shared clonotypes between healthy human individuals. The study, taken as a whole, reports: Clonotype sharing among donors was expected to depend on sequencing depth.

The chain carries TRBV2 and TRBJ1-1; D call uncertain. Sequenced material: memory CD4+ T cells sorted from blood. Subset noted: CD45RA-negative fraction. The clonotype originates from a man aged 25 to 40 in good health. The CDR3 nucleotides read TGTGCCAGCAGTACCAACCGTGTTCATGAAGCTTTCTTT. Its translation: CASSTNRVHEAFF.